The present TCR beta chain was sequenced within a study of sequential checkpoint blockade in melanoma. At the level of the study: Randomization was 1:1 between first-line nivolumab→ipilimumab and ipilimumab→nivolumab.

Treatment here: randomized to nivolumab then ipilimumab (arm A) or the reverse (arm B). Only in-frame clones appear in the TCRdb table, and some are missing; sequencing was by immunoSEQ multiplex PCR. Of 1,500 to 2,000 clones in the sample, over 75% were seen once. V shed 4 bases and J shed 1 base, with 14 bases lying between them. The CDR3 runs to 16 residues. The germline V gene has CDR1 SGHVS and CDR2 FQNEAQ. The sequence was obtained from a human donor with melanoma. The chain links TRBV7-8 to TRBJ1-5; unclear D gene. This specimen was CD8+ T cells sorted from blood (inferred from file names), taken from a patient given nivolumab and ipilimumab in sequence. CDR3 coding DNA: TGTGCCAGCAGCTCCCACGCGGGTTGGAGCAATCAGCCCCAGCATTTT. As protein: CASSSHAGWSNQPQHF. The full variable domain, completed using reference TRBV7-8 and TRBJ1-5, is GAGVSQSPRYKVAKRGQDVALRCDPISGHVSLFWYQQALGQGPEFLTYFQNEAQLDKSGLPSDRFFAERPEGSVSTLKIQRTQQEDSAVYLCASSSHAGWSNQPQHFGDGTRLSIL.